This section outlines one T cell receptor (beta chain) sequence together with its context. Different DNA sequences within this sample yield the same CDR3. Method: immunoSEQ multiplex PCR; TCRdb's copy keeps in-frame clones and lacks some. Among 350,000 to 400,000 clones, nearly 90% were seen once, and the ten largest hold around 7%. This specimen comes from a study of blood T cell repertoires in COVID-19. Study overall: T cells, B-cell-depleted T cells, or PBMCs provided the cDNA or gDNA that served as material.

Input material: peripheral blood. The clonotype originates from a man aged 18 to 35 with active or convalescent COVID-19.

CDR3 in amino acids: CASSPGGSGNTIYF. The CDR3 nucleotides read TGTGCCAGCAGTCCCGGGGGGTCAGGAAACACCATATATTTT. The V call is TRBV28, the J call TRBJ1-3, with D possibly TRBD1 on 5 matching bases. The CDR3 is 14 residues long. Trimming stripped 5 bases from V and 4 bases from J, with 12 bases between. Germline V gene sequence: CDR1 MDHEN, CDR2 SYDVKM.